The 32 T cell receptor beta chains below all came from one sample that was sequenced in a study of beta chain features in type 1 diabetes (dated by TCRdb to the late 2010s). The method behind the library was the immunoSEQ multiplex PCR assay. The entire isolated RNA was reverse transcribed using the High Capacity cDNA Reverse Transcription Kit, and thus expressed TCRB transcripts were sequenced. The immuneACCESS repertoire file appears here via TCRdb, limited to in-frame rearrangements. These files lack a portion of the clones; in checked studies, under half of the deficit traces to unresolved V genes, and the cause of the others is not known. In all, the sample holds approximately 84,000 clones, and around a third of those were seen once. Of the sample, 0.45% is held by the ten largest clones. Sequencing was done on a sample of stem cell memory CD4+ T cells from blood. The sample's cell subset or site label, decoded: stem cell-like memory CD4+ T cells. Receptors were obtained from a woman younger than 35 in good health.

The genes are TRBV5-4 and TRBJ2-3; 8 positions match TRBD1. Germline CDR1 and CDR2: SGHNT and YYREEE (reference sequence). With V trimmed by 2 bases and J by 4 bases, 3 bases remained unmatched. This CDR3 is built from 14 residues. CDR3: CASSFGQGSDTQYF. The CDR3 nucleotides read TGTGCCAGCAGCTTCGGACAGGGTTCAGATACGCAGTATTTT.

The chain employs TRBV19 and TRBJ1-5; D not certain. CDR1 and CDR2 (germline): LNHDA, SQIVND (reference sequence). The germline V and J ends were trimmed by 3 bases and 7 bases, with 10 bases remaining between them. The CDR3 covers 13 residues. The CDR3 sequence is CASSIPGHQPQHF. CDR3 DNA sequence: TGTGCCAGTAGTATCCCGGGTCACCAGCCCCAGCATTTT.

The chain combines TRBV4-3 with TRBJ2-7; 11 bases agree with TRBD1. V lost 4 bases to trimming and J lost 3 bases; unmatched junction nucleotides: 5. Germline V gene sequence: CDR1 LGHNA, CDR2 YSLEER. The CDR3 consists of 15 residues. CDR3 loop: CASSLGQGAIYEQYF. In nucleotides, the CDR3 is TGCGCCAGCAGCCTAGGACAGGGGGCCATCTACGAGCAGTACTTC.

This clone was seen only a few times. The CDR3 DNA reads as TGCGCCAGCAGCCATCCCCATATCGGGGACTATGGCTACACCTTC. This codes for CASSHPHIGDYGYTF. The chain has TRBV4-1 and TRBJ1-2; no reliable D call. The V end was cut by 3 bases, the J end by 3 bases, with 14 bases between. This CDR3 region has 15 residues. Germline V gives CDR1 MGHRA, CDR2 YSYEKL.

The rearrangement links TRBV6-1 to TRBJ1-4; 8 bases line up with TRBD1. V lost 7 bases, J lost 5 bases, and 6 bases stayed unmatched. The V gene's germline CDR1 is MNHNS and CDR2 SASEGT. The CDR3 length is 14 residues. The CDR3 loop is CASIFAGGNEKLFF. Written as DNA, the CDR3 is TGTGCCAGCATTTTCGCAGGGGGCAATGAAAAACTGTTTTTT.

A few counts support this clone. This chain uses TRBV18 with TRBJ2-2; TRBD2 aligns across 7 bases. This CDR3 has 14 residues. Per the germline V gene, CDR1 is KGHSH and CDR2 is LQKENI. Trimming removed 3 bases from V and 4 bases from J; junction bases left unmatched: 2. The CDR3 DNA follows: TGTGCCAGCTCACCGGGAGGGATCACCGGGGAGCTGTTTTTT. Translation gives CASSPGGITGELFF.

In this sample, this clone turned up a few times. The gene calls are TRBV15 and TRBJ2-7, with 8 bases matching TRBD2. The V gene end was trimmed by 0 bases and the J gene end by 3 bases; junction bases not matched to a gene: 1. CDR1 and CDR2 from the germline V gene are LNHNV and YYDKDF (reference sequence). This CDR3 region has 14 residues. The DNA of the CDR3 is TGTGCCACCAGCAGAGATCGGGGGGGCTACGAGCAGTACTTC. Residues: CATSRDRGGYEQYF.

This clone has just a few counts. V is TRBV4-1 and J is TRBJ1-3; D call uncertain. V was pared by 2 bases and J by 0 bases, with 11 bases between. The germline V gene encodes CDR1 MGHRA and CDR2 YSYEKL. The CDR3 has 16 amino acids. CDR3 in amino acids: CASSQHSESSGNTIYF. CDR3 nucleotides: TGCGCCAGCAGCCAACATAGTGAGAGCTCTGGAAACACCATATATTTT.

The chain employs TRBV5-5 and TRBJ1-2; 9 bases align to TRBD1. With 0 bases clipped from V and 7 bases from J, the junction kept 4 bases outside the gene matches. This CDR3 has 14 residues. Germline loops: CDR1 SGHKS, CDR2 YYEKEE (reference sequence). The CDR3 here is CASSLVRTGVGYTF. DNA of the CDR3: TGTGCCAGCAGCTTGGTCCGGACAGGGGTTGGCTACACCTTC.

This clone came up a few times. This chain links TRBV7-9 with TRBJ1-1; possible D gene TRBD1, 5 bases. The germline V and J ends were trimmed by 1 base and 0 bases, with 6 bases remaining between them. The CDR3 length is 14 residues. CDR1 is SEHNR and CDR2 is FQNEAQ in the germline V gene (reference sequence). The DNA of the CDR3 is TGTGCCAGCAGCTTAGGACAGATGAACACTGAAGCTTTCTTT. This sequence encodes CASSLGQMNTEAFF.

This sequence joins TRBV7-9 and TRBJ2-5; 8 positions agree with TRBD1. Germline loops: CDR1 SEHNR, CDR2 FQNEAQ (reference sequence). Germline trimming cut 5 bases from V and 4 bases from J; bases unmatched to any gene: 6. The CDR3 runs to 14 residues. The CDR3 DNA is TGTGCCAGCAGCCAGAACGACAGGGGAGAGACCCAGTACTTC. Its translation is CASSQNDRGETQYF.

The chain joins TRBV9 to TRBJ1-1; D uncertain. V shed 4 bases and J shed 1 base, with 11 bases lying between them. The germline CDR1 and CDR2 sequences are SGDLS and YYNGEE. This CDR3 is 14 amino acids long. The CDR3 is CASSPFNSNTEAFF. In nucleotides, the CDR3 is TGTGCCAGCAGCCCGTTCAACTCGAACACTGAAGCTTTCTTT.

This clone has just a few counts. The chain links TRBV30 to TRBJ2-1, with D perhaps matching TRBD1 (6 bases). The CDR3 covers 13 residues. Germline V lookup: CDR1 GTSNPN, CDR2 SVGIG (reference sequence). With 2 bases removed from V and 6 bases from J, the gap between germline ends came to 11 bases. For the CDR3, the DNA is TGTGCCTGGAGTTTACAGGGCATCAATGAGCAGTTCTTC. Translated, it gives CAWSLQGINEQFF.

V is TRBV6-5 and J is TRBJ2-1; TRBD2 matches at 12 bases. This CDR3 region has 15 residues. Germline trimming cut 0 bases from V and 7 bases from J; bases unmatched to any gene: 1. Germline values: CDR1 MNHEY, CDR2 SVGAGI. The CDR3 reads CASSYSTSGRNEQFF. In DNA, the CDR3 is TGTGCCAGCAGTTACTCGACTAGCGGGAGAAATGAGCAGTTCTTC.

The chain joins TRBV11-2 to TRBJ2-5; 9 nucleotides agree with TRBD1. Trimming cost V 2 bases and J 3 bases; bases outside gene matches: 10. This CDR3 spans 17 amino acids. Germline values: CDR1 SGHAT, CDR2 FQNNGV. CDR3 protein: CASSLNPQDRGKETQYF. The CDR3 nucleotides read TGTGCCAGCAGCTTAAACCCCCAGGACAGGGGAAAAGAGACCCAGTACTTC.

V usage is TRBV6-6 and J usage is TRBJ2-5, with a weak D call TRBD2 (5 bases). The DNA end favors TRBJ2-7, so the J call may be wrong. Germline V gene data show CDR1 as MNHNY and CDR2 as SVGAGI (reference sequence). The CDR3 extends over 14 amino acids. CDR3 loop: CASSWTASSYEQYF. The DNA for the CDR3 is TGTGCCAGCAGTTGGACTGCTAGCTCCTACGAGCAGTACTTC.

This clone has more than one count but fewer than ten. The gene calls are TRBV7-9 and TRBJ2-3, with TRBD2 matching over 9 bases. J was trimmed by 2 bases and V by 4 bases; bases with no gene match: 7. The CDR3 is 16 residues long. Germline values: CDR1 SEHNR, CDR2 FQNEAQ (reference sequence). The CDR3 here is CASSSEAGGNTDTQYF. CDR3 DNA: TGTGCCAGCAGCTCCGAAGCGGGAGGCAACACAGATACGCAGTATTTT.

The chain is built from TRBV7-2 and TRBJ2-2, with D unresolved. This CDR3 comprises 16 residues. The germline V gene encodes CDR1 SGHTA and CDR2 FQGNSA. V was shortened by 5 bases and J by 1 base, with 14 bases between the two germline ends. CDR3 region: CASSPNPTGNTGELFF. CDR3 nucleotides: TGTGCCAGCAGCCCAAACCCGACGGGGAACACCGGGGAGCTGTTTTTT.

This chain's CDR3 is CASARAGGADTQYF. DNA for the CDR3: TGTGCTAGTGCCAGAGCGGGAGGGGCAGATACGCAGTATTTT. The chain is built from TRBV12-5 and TRBJ2-3, with TRBD2 matching 10 bases. Germline trimming cut 7 bases from V and 4 bases from J; bases unmatched to any gene: 5. The CDR3 is 14 residues long. The germline gives CDR1 LGHNT, CDR2 FRNRAP.

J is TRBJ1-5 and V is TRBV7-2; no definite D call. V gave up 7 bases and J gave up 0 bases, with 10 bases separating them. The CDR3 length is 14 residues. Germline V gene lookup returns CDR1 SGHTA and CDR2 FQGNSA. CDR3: CASNRVPSNQPQHF. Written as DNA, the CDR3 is TGTGCCAGCAACCGAGTACCTAGCAATCAGCCCCAGCATTTT.

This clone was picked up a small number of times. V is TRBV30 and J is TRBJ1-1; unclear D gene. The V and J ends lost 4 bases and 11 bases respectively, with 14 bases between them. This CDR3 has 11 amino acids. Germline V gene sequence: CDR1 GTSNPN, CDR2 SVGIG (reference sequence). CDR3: CAWTRGAGAFF. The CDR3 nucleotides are TGTGCCTGGACAAGAGGCGCCGGGGCTTTCTTT.

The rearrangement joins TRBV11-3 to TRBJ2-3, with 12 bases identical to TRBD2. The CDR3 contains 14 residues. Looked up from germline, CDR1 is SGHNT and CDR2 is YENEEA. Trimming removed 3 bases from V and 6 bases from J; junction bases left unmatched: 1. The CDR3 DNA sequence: TGTGCCAGCAGCTTTGGGACTAGCGGGGATACGCAGTATTTT. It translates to CASSFGTSGDTQYF.

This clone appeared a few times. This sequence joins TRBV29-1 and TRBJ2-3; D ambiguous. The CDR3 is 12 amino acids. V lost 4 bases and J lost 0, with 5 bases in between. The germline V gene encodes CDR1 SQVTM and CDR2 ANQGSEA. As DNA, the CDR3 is TGCAGCGTTGCGGGTAGCACAGATACGCAGTATTTT. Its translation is CSVAGSTDTQYF.

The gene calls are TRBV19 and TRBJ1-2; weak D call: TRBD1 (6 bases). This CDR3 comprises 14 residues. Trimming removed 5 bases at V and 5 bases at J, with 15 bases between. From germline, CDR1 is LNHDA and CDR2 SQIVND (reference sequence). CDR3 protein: CASSAEDSFYGYTF. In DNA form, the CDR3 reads TGTGCCAGTAGTGCGGAGGACAGTTTTTATGGCTACACCTTC.

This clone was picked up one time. The CDR3 DNA reads as TGTGCCAGCAGCGCGGGACAGGGGGTGCTCACCGGGGAGCTGTTTTTT. It yields the protein CASSAGQGVLTGELFF. The rearrangement links TRBV4-2 to TRBJ2-2, with 11 bases that match TRBD1. V shed 5 bases and J 4 bases; nucleotides not matched to a gene: 6. CDR1 and CDR2 (germline): LGHNA, YNFKEQ. The CDR3 length is 16 residues.

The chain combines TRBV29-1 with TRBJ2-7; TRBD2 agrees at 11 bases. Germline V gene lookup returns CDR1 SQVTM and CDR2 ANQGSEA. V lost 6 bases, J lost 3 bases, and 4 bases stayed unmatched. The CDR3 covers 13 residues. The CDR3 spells CSVLAGGDYEQYF. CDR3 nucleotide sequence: TGCAGCGTCCTAGCGGGAGGCGACTACGAGCAGTACTTC.

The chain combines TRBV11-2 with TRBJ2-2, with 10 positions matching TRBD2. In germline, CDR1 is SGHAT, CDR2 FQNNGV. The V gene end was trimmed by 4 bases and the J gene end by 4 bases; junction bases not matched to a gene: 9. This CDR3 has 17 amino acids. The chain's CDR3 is CASSSTLAGASTGELFF. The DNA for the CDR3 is TGTGCCAGCAGCTCCACCCTAGCGGGGGCGAGCACCGGGGAGCTGTTTTTT. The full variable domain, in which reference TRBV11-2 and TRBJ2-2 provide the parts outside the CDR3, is EAGVAQSPRYKIIEKRQSVAFWCNPISGHATLYWYQQILGQGPKLLIQFQNNGVVDDSQLPKDRFSAERLKGVDSTLKIQPAKLEDSAVYLCASSSTLAGASTGELFFGEGSRLTVL.

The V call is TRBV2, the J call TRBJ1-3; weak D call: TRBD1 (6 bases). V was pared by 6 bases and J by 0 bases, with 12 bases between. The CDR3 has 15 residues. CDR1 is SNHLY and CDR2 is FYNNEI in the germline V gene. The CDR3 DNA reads TGTGCCAGCAGGTACAGGGAGAGCTCTGGAAACACCATATATTTT. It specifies CASRYRESSGNTIYF.

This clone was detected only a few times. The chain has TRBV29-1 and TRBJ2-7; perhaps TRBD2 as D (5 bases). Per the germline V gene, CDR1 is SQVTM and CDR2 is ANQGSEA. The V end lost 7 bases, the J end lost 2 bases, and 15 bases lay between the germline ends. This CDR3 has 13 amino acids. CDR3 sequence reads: CSAEGAATYEQYF. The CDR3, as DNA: TGCAGCGCCGAGGGTGCGGCTACCTACGAGCAGTACTTC.

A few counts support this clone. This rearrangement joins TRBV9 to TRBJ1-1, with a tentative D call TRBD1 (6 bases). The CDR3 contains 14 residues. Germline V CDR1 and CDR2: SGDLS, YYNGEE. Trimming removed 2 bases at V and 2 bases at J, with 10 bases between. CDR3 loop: CASSVSGQNTEAFF. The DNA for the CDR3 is TGTGCCAGCAGCGTTTCGGGACAAAACACTGAAGCTTTCTTT. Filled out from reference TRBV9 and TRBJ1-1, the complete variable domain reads DSGVTQTPKHLITATGQRVTLRCSPRSGDLSVYWYQQSLDQGLQFLIQYYNGEERAKGNILERFSAQQFPDLHSELNLSSLELGDSALYFCASSVSGQNTEAFFGQGTRLTVV.

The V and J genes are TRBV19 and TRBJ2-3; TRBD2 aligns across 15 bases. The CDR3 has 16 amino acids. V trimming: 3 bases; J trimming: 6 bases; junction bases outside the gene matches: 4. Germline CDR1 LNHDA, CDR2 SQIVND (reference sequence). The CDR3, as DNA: TGTGCCAGTAGTATTGGACTAGCGGGAGGGCCGGATACGCAGTATTTT. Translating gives CASSIGLAGGPDTQYF.

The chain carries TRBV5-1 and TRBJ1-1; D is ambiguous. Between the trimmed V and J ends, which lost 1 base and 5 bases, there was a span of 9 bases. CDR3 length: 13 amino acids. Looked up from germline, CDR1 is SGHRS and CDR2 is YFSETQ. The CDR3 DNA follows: TGCGCCAGCAGCTTGTTGGAGAGGACTGAAGCTTTCTTT. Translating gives CASSLLERTEAFF. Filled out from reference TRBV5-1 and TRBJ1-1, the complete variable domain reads KAGVTQTPRYLIKTRGQQVTLSCSPISGHRSVSWYQQTPGQGLQFLFEYFSETQRNKGNFPGRFSGRQFSNSRSEMNVSTLELGDSALYLCASSLLERTEAFFGQGTRLTVV.